These 26 T cell receptor beta chains were all obtained from the same sample, sequenced in a study of blood T cell repertoires in COVID-19. Some clones are missing from TCRdb's copy, which holds only in-frame ones; the method was immunoSEQ multiplex PCR. The sample holds about 310,000 clones, around 91% seen once. Input material: PBMCs or T cells enriched from blood (not recorded which). These receptors all come from a woman in her forties who had recovered from COVID-19.

The chain combines TRBV3-1 (or the pseudogene TRBV3-2) with TRBJ2-2; 9 nucleotides align to TRBD2. V trimming: 1 base; J trimming: 6 bases; junction bases outside the gene matches: 15. Looked up from germline, CDR1 is LGHDT and CDR2 is YNNKEL (reference sequence). The CDR3 spans 19 residues. In nucleotides, the CDR3 is TGTGCCAGCAGCCAAGCGGATGGAGTAGCGGGAGACCATTCCGGGGAGCTGTTTTTT. Its protein product is CASSQADGVAGDHSGELFF.

The V and J genes are TRBV2 and TRBJ1-5; D gene unclear. This CDR3 contains 14 residues. Germline V gene lookup returns CDR1 SNHLY and CDR2 FYNNEI. Trimming left V 6 bases short and J 0 bases short, with 9 bases between. The CDR3 sequence: CASSQSGSNQPQHF. In nucleotides, the CDR3 is TGTGCCAGCAGCCAATCCGGTAGCAATCAGCCCCAGCATTTT.

This chain's CDR3 is CASSLDRLANEQYF. CDR3 coding DNA: TGTGCCAGCAGCTTAGATCGGCTAGCGAACGAGCAGTACTTC. This chain links TRBV11-2 with TRBJ2-7, with D possibly TRBD2 on 6 matching bases. Germline loops: CDR1 SGHAT, CDR2 FQNNGV. The CDR3 has 14 amino acids. The germline V and J ends were trimmed by 0 bases and 5 bases, with 11 bases remaining between them.

V usage is TRBV7-3 and J usage is TRBJ2-3; 7 nucleotides align to TRBD2. Germline CDR1 SGHTA, CDR2 FQGTGA. V was clipped by 1 base and J by 4 bases; unmatched bases: 11. The CDR3 runs 17 residues. For the CDR3, the DNA is TGTGCCAGCAGCTTAAGGAGCGGGGCGGGAGTGTCAGATACGCAGTATTTT. The encoded protein is CASSLRSGAGVSDTQYF.

The CDR3 sequence: CASSIRNEQFF. The CDR3 DNA sequence: TGTGCCAGTAGTATCCGCAATGAGCAGTTCTTC. The chain is built from TRBV19 and TRBJ2-1; no clear D gene. Looked up from germline, CDR1 is LNHDA and CDR2 is SQIVND (reference sequence). Trimming pared 3 bases from V and 6 bases from J, leaving 3 bases between. The CDR3 spans 11 residues.

The sample holds one count of this clone. V gene TRBV10-1 combines with J gene TRBJ2-3; D remains unclear. Germline V gene sequence: CDR1 WNHNN, CDR2 SYGVQD (reference sequence). The CDR3 contains 14 residues. Deletions cut 5 bases from V and 1 base from J, with 10 bases between. CDR3 residues: CASSPARGTDTQYF. CDR3 DNA sequence: TGCGCCAGCAGTCCGGCTCGGGGCACAGATACGCAGTATTTT.

The chain is built from TRBV29-1 and TRBJ1-4; 8 nucleotides line up with TRBD1. Germline V gene lookup returns CDR1 SQVTM and CDR2 ANQGSEA. The CDR3 contains 12 residues. V lost 6 bases, J lost 6 bases, and 3 bases stayed unmatched. Here the CDR3 reads CSVTGQDEKLFF. In DNA, the CDR3 is TGCAGCGTGACGGGACAGGATGAAAAACTGTTTTTT.

The V call is TRBV19, the J call TRBJ1-1, with 10 nucleotides matching TRBD1. This CDR3 is 14 amino acids long. V lost 5 bases and J lost 6; bases outside the gene matches: 6. Germline V gives CDR1 LNHDA, CDR2 SQIVND (reference sequence). CDR3 region: CASSDRDRGSEAFF. The CDR3 coding sequence is TGTGCCAGTAGTGACCGGGACAGGGGATCTGAAGCTTTCTTT.

This clone was detected only a few times. The chain recombines TRBV4-2 with TRBJ1-6; D is unresolved. The CDR3 has 14 amino acids. Germline CDR1 is LGHNA and CDR2 is YNFKEQ. V shed 1 base and J shed 10 bases, with 11 bases lying between them. CDR3 residues: CASSQGGYGSPLHF. CDR3 in DNA: TGTGCCAGCAGCCAAGGAGGGTACGGGTCACCCCTCCACTTT.

The V call is TRBV6-2 or TRBV6-3, the J call TRBJ2-2; no definite D call. V lost 2 bases and J 3 bases, leaving 7 bases between the germline ends. Germline V gene lookup returns CDR1 MNHEY and CDR2 SVGEGT. The CDR3 covers 14 residues. The CDR3 sequence: CASSYRGDTGELFF. The CDR3 region has the DNA TGTGCCAGCAGTTACCGAGGAGACACCGGGGAGCTGTTTTTT.

The chain carries TRBV6-5 and TRBJ1-1; D possibly corresponds to TRBD1 (5 bases). The CDR3 consists of 15 residues. CDR1 MNHEY and CDR2 SVGAGI come from the germline V gene. V was cut by 6 bases and J by 1 base, with 15 bases left in between. CDR3: CASSPEGFPNTEAFF. CDR3 bases: TGTGCCAGCAGCCCGGAGGGGTTCCCGAACACTGAAGCTTTCTTT.

This chain uses TRBV24-1 with TRBJ2-1, with D perhaps matching TRBD1 (6 bases). The CDR3 length is 14 residues. CDR1 and CDR2 (germline): KGHDR, SFDVKD. The V end lost 4 bases, the J end lost 8 bases, and 14 bases lay between the germline ends. As DNA, the CDR3 is TGTGCCACCAGTGACCCCAGGGGATTGGATGAGCAGTTCTTC. Protein product: CATSDPRGLDEQFF.

The J gene is TRBJ2-1, the V gene TRBV24-1; 8 nucleotides align to TRBD2. CDR1 and CDR2 from the germline V gene are KGHDR and SFDVKD. With 5 bases clipped from V and 8 bases from J, the junction kept 13 bases outside the gene matches. CDR3 length equals 16 residues. This chain's CDR3 is CATSVGAGGFLDEQFF. The CDR3 DNA follows: TGTGCCACCAGTGTAGGGGCGGGAGGTTTTTTGGATGAGCAGTTCTTC.

This clone was counted once. The CDR3 is CASRAPYEQYF. CDR3 DNA sequence: TGTGCCAGCAGGGCACCGTACGAGCAGTACTTC. This chain connects TRBV6-5 to TRBJ2-7; D not resolved. CDR1 is MNHEY and CDR2 is SVGAGI in the germline V gene. The CDR3 covers 11 residues. Trimming stripped 6 bases from V and 4 bases from J, with 7 bases between.

The chain couples TRBV24-1 to TRBJ2-2; D remains unclear. The CDR3 extends over 13 amino acids. V lost 5 bases and J lost 5, with 8 bases in between. The germline CDR1 and CDR2 sequences are KGHDR and SFDVKD. DNA of the CDR3: TGTGCCACCAGTGCCTTGCGGACCGGGGAGCTGTTTTTT. Translated: CATSALRTGELFF.

The chain's CDR3 is CATSPGGIDEQYF. In DNA form, the CDR3 reads TGTGCCACCTCACCGGGGGGGATCGACGAGCAGTACTTC. The rearrangement links TRBV19 to TRBJ2-7; TRBD2 matches 8 bases. In germline, CDR1 is LNHDA, CDR2 SQIVND (reference sequence). CDR3 length: 13 residues. V dropped 10 bases and J dropped 5; count of bases not matched to a gene: 10.

This clone was found a few times. The rearrangement uses TRBV5-1 and TRBJ2-3, with 7 positions matching TRBD2. The germline gives CDR1 SGHRS, CDR2 YFSETQ. Trimming took 0 bases from V and 0 from J; bases not matched to a gene: 7. The CDR3 covers 17 residues. The CDR3 region is CASSLESGAGSTDTQYF. CDR3 nucleotides: TGCGCCAGCAGCTTGGAGAGCGGGGCCGGAAGCACAGATACGCAGTATTTT.

The CDR3 DNA reads as TGTGCCAGTAGTAGGGGAGGGGGGCTAGAACAGCCCCAGCATTTT. Its translation is CASSRGGGLEQPQHF. The V call is TRBV19, the J call TRBJ1-5; weak D call: TRBD1 (6 bases). The CDR3 is 15 amino acids. Germline V CDR1 and CDR2: LNHDA, SQIVND (reference sequence). The V end lost 4 bases, the J end lost 7 bases, and 17 bases lay between the germline ends.

Only one count was recorded for this clone. The V call is TRBV7-2, the J call TRBJ2-3; 11 bases agree with TRBD2. Germline values: CDR1 SGHTA, CDR2 FQGNSA. The CDR3 runs to 15 residues. V gave up 5 bases and J gave up 1 base; unmatched junction bases: 2. The CDR3 here is CASSTSGSRTDTQYF. The CDR3 coding sequence is TGTGCCAGCAGCACTAGCGGGAGCCGCACAGATACGCAGTATTTT.

V usage is TRBV12-3 or TRBV12-4 and J usage is TRBJ2-1, with unresolved D. V gave up 3 bases and J gave up 9 bases, with 6 bases separating them. The CDR3 is made up of 11 amino acids. CDR3 sequence reads: CASSLGTEQFF. CDR3 nucleotides: TGTGCCAGCAGTTTGGGCACTGAGCAGTTCTTC.

V usage is TRBV25-1 and J usage is TRBJ2-5; 8 bases line up with TRBD2. CDR3 length: 13 amino acids. CDR1 and CDR2 (germline): MGHDK, SYGVNS. The trim removed 8 bases at V and 4 bases at J, leaving 6 bases unmatched. This chain's CDR3 is CASGRGGIETQYF. The DNA for the CDR3 is TGTGCCAGCGGCCGGGGGGGCATAGAGACCCAGTACTTC. Together with reference TRBV25-1 and TRBJ2-5, the CDR3 gives the full variable domain: EADIYQTPRYLVIGTGKKITLECSQTMGHDKMYWYQQDPGMELHLIHYSYGVNSTEKGDLSSESTVSRIRTEHFPLTLESARPSHTSQYLCASGRGGIETQYFGPGTRLLVL.

J is TRBJ2-2 and V is TRBV7-3, with 10 positions matching TRBD1. The CDR3 length is 16 residues. Germline lookup yields CDR1 SGHTA and CDR2 FQGTGA. The V and J ends lost 5 bases and 6 bases, in that order; junction bases with no gene match: 9. The CDR3 sequence is CASSSEGQGIPGELFF. As DNA, the CDR3 is TGTGCCAGCAGCAGCGAGGGACAGGGGATCCCCGGGGAGCTGTTTTTT.

V usage is TRBV19 and J usage is TRBJ1-3, with D tentatively TRBD1 (6 bases). The CDR3 extends over 19 amino acids. The germline V gene has CDR1 LNHDA and CDR2 SQIVND (reference sequence). Trimming removed 1 base from V and 0 bases from J, with 19 bases in between. For the CDR3, the DNA is TGTGCCAGTAGTATAGGACCCTTCGGACGGACAGCCTCTGGAAACACCATATATTTT. It is translated as CASSIGPFGRTASGNTIYF.

V usage is TRBV3-1 (or the pseudogene TRBV3-2) and J usage is TRBJ2-1; 10 positions match TRBD2. From germline, CDR1 is LGHDT and CDR2 YNNKEL (reference sequence). The CDR3 sequence is 15 residues long. V lost 6 bases and J lost 5; bases outside the gene matches: 7. CDR3 residues: CASSRTSGSHNEQFF. The CDR3 region has the DNA TGTGCCAGCAGTCGGACTAGCGGTTCCCACAATGAGCAGTTCTTC.

The chain employs TRBV19 and TRBJ1-1; D is unclear. The V and J ends lost 3 bases and 3 bases respectively, with 8 bases between them. This CDR3 spans 13 amino acids. Germline values: CDR1 LNHDA, CDR2 SQIVND (reference sequence). CDR3 nucleotide sequence: TGTGCCAGTAGTATCGAGAGGGACACTGAAGCTTTCTTT. It codes for CASSIERDTEAFF.

The chain is built from TRBV6-6 and TRBJ1-5; D is unresolved. The V end lost 2 bases, the J end lost 5 bases, and 10 bases lay between the germline ends. The CDR3 covers 14 residues. Per the germline V gene, CDR1 is MNHNY and CDR2 is SVGAGI (reference sequence). CDR3 region: CASSYESFHQPQHF. The CDR3 region has the DNA TGTGCCAGCAGTTACGAGAGTTTCCATCAGCCCCAGCATTTT.